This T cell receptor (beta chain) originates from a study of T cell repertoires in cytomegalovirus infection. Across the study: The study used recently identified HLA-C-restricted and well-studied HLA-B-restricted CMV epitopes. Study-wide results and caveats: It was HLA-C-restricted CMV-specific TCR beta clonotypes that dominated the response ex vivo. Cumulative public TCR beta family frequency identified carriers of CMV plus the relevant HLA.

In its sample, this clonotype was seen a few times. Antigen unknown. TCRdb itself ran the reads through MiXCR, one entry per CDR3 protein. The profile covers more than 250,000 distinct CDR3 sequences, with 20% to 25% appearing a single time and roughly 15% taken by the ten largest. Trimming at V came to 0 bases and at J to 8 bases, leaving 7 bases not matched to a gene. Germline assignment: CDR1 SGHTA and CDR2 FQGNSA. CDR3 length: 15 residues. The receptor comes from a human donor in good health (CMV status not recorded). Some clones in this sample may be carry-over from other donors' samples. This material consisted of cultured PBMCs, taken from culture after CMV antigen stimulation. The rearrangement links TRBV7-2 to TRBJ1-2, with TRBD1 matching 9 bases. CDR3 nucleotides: TGTGCCAGCAGCTTAGCTTCGGGACAGGGCCGCGGCTACACCTTC. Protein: CASSLASGQGRGYTF.